The 24 T cell receptor beta chains presented below share a single source sample, sequenced in a study of T cells in Graves' hyperthyroidism and ophthalmopathy. RNA transcripts yielded amplified TCR beta CDR3 regions. When the TCR CDR3 underwent first-round RT-PCR, the HTBI primer set was used. In TCRdb, the multiplex PCR reads were re-called with MiXCR into one record per CDR3 protein. The data hold over 500,000 distinct CDR3 sequences, with less than 15% observed a single time. The sequencing sample was made of blood. The receptors shown here come from a middle-aged woman with Graves' hyperthyroidism.

This clonotype was counted many times. The chain recombines TRBV3-1 with TRBJ2-1; possible D gene TRBD2, 6 bases. This CDR3 contains 16 residues. V lost 1 base and J 9 bases, leaving 19 bases between the germline ends. Germline values: CDR1 LGHDT, CDR2 YNNKEL (reference sequence). This CDR3 reads CASSQGRPGEYTEQFF. CDR3 nucleotide sequence: TGTGCCAGCAGCCAAGGTCGTCCGGGAGAATATACTGAGCAGTTCTTC.

The CDR3 loop reads CASSMTGRRNQPQHF. The CDR3 DNA is TGTGCCAGCAGTATGACAGGGAGGAGAAATCAGCCCCAGCATTTT. This sequence joins TRBV27 and TRBJ1-5, with 7 bases aligning to TRBD1. With V trimmed by 5 bases and J by 4 bases, 8 bases remained unmatched. The CDR3 sequence is 15 residues long. From germline, CDR1 is MNHEY and CDR2 SMNVEV (reference sequence).

This clonotype was detected a few times. This chain's CDR3 is CSVFSTGTYTGELFF. The CDR3 region has the DNA TGCAGCGTGTTTTCCACCGGGACCTACACCGGGGAGCTGTTTTTT. The chain is built from TRBV29-1 and TRBJ2-2; TRBD1 or TRBD2 may be the D gene (5 bases each). The germline V and J ends were trimmed by 6 bases and 3 bases, with 17 bases remaining between them. CDR1 and CDR2 from the germline V gene are SQVTM and ANQGSEA. The CDR3 has 15 amino acids.

V usage is TRBV5-1 and J usage is TRBJ2-1; tentative D call: TRBD2 (6 bases). Trimming shortened V by 0 bases and J by 7 bases, and 23 bases separated the two germline ends. Germline assignment: CDR1 SGHRS and CDR2 YFSETQ. The CDR3 extends over 18 amino acids. This CDR3 is CASSLDGLASAFSNEQFF. CDR3 in DNA: TGCGCCAGCAGCTTGGATGGTTTGGCTAGCGCCTTTTCTAATGAGCAGTTCTTC.

The sample holds many counts of this clonotype. V and J are TRBV7-2 and TRBJ2-1; no clear D gene. This CDR3 contains 15 residues. With 5 bases removed from V and 6 bases from J, the gap between germline ends came to 17 bases. The germline gives CDR1 SGHTA, CDR2 FQGNSA. CDR3 region: CASSAWAGRSNEQFF. CDR3 in DNA: TGTGCCAGCAGCGCATGGGCTGGCCGGAGCAATGAGCAGTTCTTC.

This clonotype has ten or more counts. CDR3 in DNA: TGCAGTGCTAAAGGGCCACTAGCGGGAGTATTAAACATTCAGTACTTC. Protein sequence: CSAKGPLAGVLNIQYF. This sequence joins TRBV20-1 and TRBJ2-4; 11 bases match TRBD2. Germline CDR1 reads DFQATT; CDR2 reads SNEGSKA (reference sequence). Trimming at V came to 4 bases and at J to 6 bases, leaving 11 bases not matched to a gene. The CDR3 is made up of 16 amino acids.

This clonotype was seen at least ten times. The chain recombines TRBV27 with TRBJ2-2; D is ambiguous. This CDR3 contains 14 residues. V lost 3 bases to trimming and J lost 1 base, with 6 bases between them. The germline V gene encodes CDR1 MNHEY and CDR2 SMNVEV (reference sequence). CDR3 DNA: TGTGCCAGCAGTTTTGCACAGAACACCGGGGAGCTGTTTTTT. Its protein is CASSFAQNTGELFF.

J is TRBJ2-7 and V is TRBV7-2; 9 nucleotides line up with TRBD1. Germline CDR1 SGHTA, CDR2 FQGNSA. With V trimmed by 1 base and J by 7 bases, 5 bases remained unmatched. The CDR3 loop spans 14 amino acids. The CDR3 coding sequence is TGTGCCAGCAGCTTAGGGGACAGGGATTATGAGCAGTACTTC. Protein: CASSLGDRDYEQYF. Together with reference TRBV7-2 and TRBJ2-7, the CDR3 gives the full variable domain: GAGVSQSPSNKVTEKGKDVELRCDPISGHTALYWYRQSLGQGLEFLIYFQGNSAPDKSGLPSDRFSAERTGGSVSTLTIQRTQQEDSAVYLCASSLGDRDYEQYFGPGTRLTVT.

This clonotype was recorded at least ten times. The chain couples TRBV19 to TRBJ1-6; D is unclear. From germline, CDR1 is LNHDA and CDR2 SQIVND (reference sequence). The CDR3 loop spans 18 amino acids. Trimming removed 0 bases at V and 0 bases at J, with 12 bases between. The CDR3 loop reads CASSIDSGRSSYNSPLHF. The CDR3 DNA reads TGTGCCAGTAGTATAGATTCCGGACGGAGCTCCTATAATTCACCCCTCCACTTT.

In this sample, this clonotype turned up many times. This rearrangement joins TRBV7-8 to TRBJ2-5, with D maybe TRBD1 (5 bases). The ends were cut back, 1 base at V and 5 bases at J, with 20 bases in the middle. From germline, CDR1 is SGHVS and CDR2 FQNEAQ. CDR3 length: 17 amino acids. CDR3 bases: TGTGCCAGCAGCTTAGGTCCAGGGTCGGTGGGTTTGGAGACCCAGTACTTC. Protein sequence: CASSLGPGSVGLETQYF.

The J gene is TRBJ2-5, the V gene TRBV6-1, with TRBD1 matching 12 bases. After removal of 3 bases from V and 5 bases from J, the junction contained 13 bases not matched to a gene. The CDR3 sequence is 18 residues long. Germline V lookup: CDR1 MNHNS, CDR2 SASEGT. The CDR3 loop is CASSDGDRGRGVWETQYF. The DNA of the CDR3 is TGTGCCAGCAGTGACGGGGACAGGGGGCGAGGGGTCTGGGAGACCCAGTACTTC.

This clonotype has at least ten counts. The V gene is TRBV11-2, the J gene TRBJ2-7; no reliable D call. CDR3 length: 15 residues. V dropped 3 bases and J dropped 3 bases, with 15 bases sitting between them. Germline CDR1 SGHAT, CDR2 FQNNGV. Written as DNA, the CDR3 is TGTGCCAGCAGCTTTTTTGGCCTTCCCTACTACGAGCAGTACTTC. Translation gives CASSFFGLPYYEQYF.

In its sample, this clonotype was seen many times. The V call is TRBV10-3, the J call TRBJ1-4; unclear D gene. In germline, CDR1 is ENHRY, CDR2 SYGVKD. This CDR3 region has 16 residues. The V and J ends lost 0 bases and 3 bases respectively, with 11 bases between them. The CDR3 DNA is TGTGCCATCAGTGAGTCGGTCAGGACCTCTAATGAAAAACTGTTTTTT. Translating it yields CAISESVRTSNEKLFF.

This clonotype was seen a handful of times. The chain employs TRBV6-1 and TRBJ2-7, with D perhaps TRBD1 or TRBD2 (8 bases each). Trimming removed 6 bases at V and 0 bases at J, with 27 bases between. The CDR3 runs 19 residues. CDR1 MNHNS and CDR2 SASEGT come from the germline V gene. CDR3 in amino acids: CASRALGQGAGAGSYEQYF. The CDR3, as DNA: TGTGCCAGCAGAGCCCTAGGACAGGGAGCGGGAGCAGGCTCCTACGAGCAGTACTTC.

This clonotype was seen many times. This chain connects TRBV11-2 to TRBJ1-4; TRBD1 aligns across 12 bases. Trimming took 4 bases from V and 8 from J; bases not matched to a gene: 5. CDR1 SGHAT and CDR2 FQNNGV come from the germline V gene. The CDR3 spans 15 residues. In DNA form, the CDR3 reads TGTGCCAGCAGCTCCCCGGGACAGGGGGCGGAAAAACTGTTTTTT. It is translated as CASSSPGQGAEKLFF.

This clonotype was observed at least ten times. The rearrangement joins TRBV28 to TRBJ2-7, with 8 bases matching TRBD1. The CDR3 runs to 14 residues. Per germline, CDR1 MDHEN and CDR2 SYDVKM. Losses at the gene ends were 7 bases for V and 3 bases for J; bases not matched to a gene: 8. CDR3 DNA: TGTGCCAGCACCATCGGGACAGGAATCTACGAGCAGTACTTC. As protein: CASTIGTGIYEQYF.

This clonotype has only a few counts. The chain combines TRBV7-6 with TRBJ2-5, with 10 bases that match TRBD1. Looked up from germline, CDR1 is SGHVS and CDR2 is FNYEAQ. V dropped 5 bases and J dropped 4; count of bases not matched to a gene: 7. There are 15 residues in the CDR3. CDR3 sequence: CASSLRDRGSETQYF. The CDR3 region has the DNA TGTGCCAGCAGCCTCCGGGACAGGGGATCAGAGACCCAGTACTTC.

This clonotype was observed at least ten times. V and J are TRBV10-1 and TRBJ2-7; a weak D match, TRBD1 (6 bases). Germline V CDR1 and CDR2: WNHNN, SYGVQD (reference sequence). This CDR3 contains 13 residues. Trimming took 6 bases from V and 6 from J, leaving 15 bases between them. CDR3 amino acids: CASSLGGSGEQYF. CDR3 coding DNA: TGCGCCAGCAGCCTAGGGGGATCGGGCGAGCAGTACTTC.

This clonotype was seen at least ten times. The chain is built from TRBV2 and TRBJ2-3; perhaps D is TRBD1 or TRBD2 (5 bases each). The V gene's germline CDR1 is SNHLY and CDR2 FYNNEI. The CDR3 is made up of 18 amino acids. Trimming pared 1 base from V and 1 base from J, leaving 18 bases between. CDR3 protein: CASSEEWRAAGRTDTQYF. In DNA form, the CDR3 reads TGTGCCAGCAGTGAAGAATGGAGAGCGGCAGGGCGCACAGATACGCAGTATTTT.

This chain connects TRBV7-6 to TRBJ2-3; D may be TRBD2 (5 bases). Germline CDR1 reads SGHVS; CDR2 reads FNYEAQ. This CDR3 has 12 residues. Trimming left V 5 bases short and J 6 bases short, with 9 bases between. CDR3 sequence reads: CASSRSGDTQYF. The CDR3 DNA is TGTGCCAGCAGCCGCAGCGGCGATACGCAGTATTTT.

This clonotype was seen repeatedly, ten times or more. The gene calls are TRBV19 and TRBJ1-2; 7 bases agree with TRBD1. The CDR3 covers 11 residues. The V gene's germline CDR1 is LNHDA and CDR2 SQIVND (reference sequence). Losses at the gene ends were 6 bases for V and 8 bases for J; bases not matched to a gene: 3. The CDR3 DNA sequence: TGTGCCAGTAGCGACAGGGTCGGCTACACCTTC. Its translation: CASSDRVGYTF.

In its sample, this clonotype was seen many times. The genes are TRBV2 and TRBJ2-7; tentative D call: TRBD1 (6 bases). The length of the CDR3 is 15 residues. V shed 6 bases and J shed 0 bases, with 15 bases lying between them. Germline values: CDR1 SNHLY, CDR2 FYNNEI. CDR3 protein: CASSKGGQFSYEQYF. CDR3 nucleotides: TGTGCCAGCAGCAAAGGGGGTCAATTCTCCTACGAGCAGTACTTC.

The J gene is TRBJ2-7, the V gene TRBV20-1; 10 bases are shared with TRBD2. CDR1 is DFQATT, CDR2 SNEGSKA, per germline (reference sequence). V lost 5 bases to trimming and J lost 4 bases; unmatched junction nucleotides: 11. CDR3 length: 15 residues. CDR3 DNA sequence: TGCAGTGCTTATGGACTAGCGGAAGGAGGGTACGAGCAGTACTTC. It specifies CSAYGLAEGGYEQYF.

This clonotype was observed many times. This chain's CDR3 is CASTKTGGSSYNSPLHF. The CDR3 nucleotides read TGTGCCAGCACCAAGACAGGGGGAAGCTCCTATAATTCACCCCTCCACTTT. V and J are TRBV27 and TRBJ1-6, with 9 bases matching TRBD1. Germline CDR1 is MNHEY and CDR2 is SMNVEV (reference sequence). The CDR3 runs 17 residues. V lost 7 bases, J lost 0 bases, and 7 bases stayed unmatched.